The T cell receptor (beta chain) under discussion was sequenced for a study of OX40 agonist ivuxolimab in advanced cancers. About the investigation overall: The costimulatory receptor OX40 (CD134) was targeted by ivuxolimab, a fully human IgG2 agonistic monoclonal antibody. Intravenous ivuxolimab was administered to patients every 2 weeks at six dose levels: 0.01, 0.1, 0.3, 1.5, 3 and 10 mg/kg. A male proportion of around 81% and a mean age of 60 years, ranging from 23 to 79, were recorded for the dose-escalation cohort. Among the roughly 50 dose-escalation patients, around 19 had hepatocellular carcinoma, around 15 melanoma, 9 renal cell carcinoma and 9 head and neck cancer. Partial responses occurred in three dose-escalation patients: two with cutaneous melanoma and one with hepatocellular carcinoma. The paper describes the monotherapy dose-escalation part (N ≈ 52 patients) of the phase I trial of ivuxolimab. Patients were allowed to have had prior anti-PD-1, anti-PD-L1 or anti-CTLA-4 therapy, and approximately 40% of the dose-escalation patients had been treated with checkpoint inhibitors. The purpose of peripheral TCRbeta sequencing was to test whether ivuxolimab changed TCR sequence diversity and led to clonal T-cell expansion. The research as a whole found: The antigen specificity of the clonally expanded peripheral T cells was not determined. Low levels of normalized T-cell clonal expansion were also seen in some patients who did not respond. Clonal expansion of both CD4+ and CD8+ blood T cells was observed from baseline to week 6 at doses 0.1 to 3.0 mg/kg. After ivuxolimab, CD8+ T cells had more expanded clones than CD4+ T cells on average. Partial responders in the 0.1-3.0 mg/kg groups had among the lowest normalized peripheral clonal expansion, especially among CD8+ T cells.

At the junction V is shortened by 5 bases and J by 2 bases; bases outside the gene matches: 9. CDR1 and CDR2 are drawn from the germline V gene (reference sequence): SEHNR, FQNEAQ. Including cysteine and phenylalanine, the CDR3 has 18 amino acids. Only CDR3 DNA is held: 54 bases, read in frame from base 1. Genomic DNA was extracted from sorted cells for sequencing of the TCRbeta CDR3 region. TCRbeta CDR3 regions were sequenced using the immunoSEQ Assay. TCRdb stores this immuneACCESS table with in-frame sequences only. Part of the clones is absent; in the studies checked, under half of the shortfall reflects unresolved V genes, and no reason is known for the rest. The sample data list approximately 77,000 clones, and roughly nine tenths of these were observed just once. 1.5% to 2% of the sample belongs to the ten largest clones. For this clone: What antigen it recognizes has not been identified. Base qualities are not recorded, but no much larger clone differs from it by a single base.

The trial excluded patients who had a history of autoimmune disease or were on systemic immunosuppression. In every dose cohort, peripheral blood was drawn for TCR sequencing at baseline, cycle 4 day 1, and cycle 7 day 1. Samples came from an open-label, multicenter, first-in-human phase I dose-escalation trial of ivuxolimab. Adults with locally advanced or metastatic melanoma, renal cell, hepatocellular, or head and neck squamous cell carcinoma were enrolled in the trial. Before TCR sequencing, CD4+ and CD8+ T cells were separately sorted from peripheral blood. This receptor was identified in an adult with an advanced solid tumor such as melanoma, head and neck, liver or kidney cancer. The sample here was CD4+ or CD8+ T cells sorted from blood, taken in a trial of the OX40 agonist ivuxolimab. The sequence joins TRBV7-9 to TRBJ2-7; TRBD2 matches 16 bases in the middle. The DNA sequence is given as TGTGCCAGCAGCCCGGGACTAGCGGGAGGGGCCGAGGCCTACGAGCAGTACTTC. Translated, this gives CASSPGLAGGAEAYEQYF.